Shown below are 7 T cell receptor beta chains from a single sample sequenced in a study of shared clonotypes between healthy human individuals. Naive CD8 populations comprised CD45RO-negative cells positively selected for CCR7, excluding terminally differentiated effector memory CD45RA+ cells. Profiled with immunoSEQ multiplex PCR; TCRdb holds only in-frame clones, not every one. Among just over 2,000,000 clones listed, about 95% were seen once. Sequencing used naive CD8+ T cells sorted from blood. Source of these receptors: a man between 18 and 35 years old in good health.

J is TRBJ2-1 and V is TRBV10-2; D call uncertain. Trimming took off 10 bases at V and 5 bases at J, with 12 bases between the two ends. Germline V gene lookup returns CDR1 WSHSY and CDR2 SAAADI. The CDR3 has 12 amino acids. The DNA of the CDR3 is TGCGCCACTGAGGTTGGAGACAATGAGCAGTTCTTC. It is translated as CATEVGDNEQFF.

As concerns this clone: This sample also contains other DNA sequences that code for the same CDR3. The CDR3 spells CASSARKPNEKLFF. The CDR3 region has the DNA TGTGCCAGCAGTGCACGGAAGCCGAATGAAAAACTGTTTTTT. The V gene is TRBV2, the J gene TRBJ1-4; D unclear. The V end was cut by 4 bases, the J end by 5 bases, with 11 bases between. Germline-derived CDR1 and CDR2 are SNHLY and FYNNEI. CDR3 size: 14 residues.

Worth noting for this clone: The same CDR3 is also encoded by other DNA sequences in this sample. The chain recombines TRBV7-9 with TRBJ2-7, with D unclear. The CDR3 sequence is 11 residues long. Germline assignment: CDR1 SEHNR and CDR2 FQNEAQ (reference sequence). Trimming removed 3 bases at V and 5 bases at J, with 5 bases between. CDR3 amino acids: CASSFADEQYF. CDR3 in DNA: TGTGCCAGCAGCTTCGCCGACGAGCAGTACTTC. Using reference TRBV7-9 and TRBJ2-7 for the parts outside the CDR3, the full variable domain is DTGVSQNPRHKITKRGQNVTFRCDPISEHNRLYWYRQTLGQGPEFLTYFQNEAQLEKSRLLSDRFSAERPKGSFSTLEIQRTEQGDSAMYLCASSFADEQYFGPGTRLTVT.

This chain joins TRBV30 and TRBJ2-5; TRBD2 aligns across 8 bases. This CDR3 comprises 13 residues. Germline V CDR1 and CDR2: GTSNPN, SVGIG (reference sequence). The V segment lost 3 bases and the J segment 5 bases; nucleotides outside the gene matches: 5. CDR3 protein: CAWRPGLGETQYF. CDR3 in DNA: TGTGCCTGGAGACCGGGACTAGGGGAGACCCAGTACTTC.

The chain recombines TRBV28 with TRBJ1-4; D is perhaps TRBD1 (5 bases). CDR1 MDHEN and CDR2 SYDVKM come from the germline V gene. V lost 7 bases and J lost 0, with 12 bases in between. The CDR3 has 15 amino acids. The CDR3 protein is CASTHGAPTNEKLFF. The CDR3 region has the DNA TGTGCCAGCACCCATGGGGCCCCAACTAATGAAAAACTGTTTTTT.

The V gene is TRBV4-1, the J gene TRBJ2-1; D is uncertain. Germline CDR1 and CDR2: MGHRA and YSYEKL. The CDR3 runs 17 residues. The germline V and J ends were trimmed by 0 bases and 5 bases, with 17 bases remaining between them. The CDR3 here is CASSQEGLFDVDNEQFF. Written as DNA, the CDR3 is TGCGCCAGCAGCCAAGAAGGTCTCTTCGACGTAGACAATGAGCAGTTCTTC.

This chain joins TRBV4-3 and TRBJ1-4; 10 positions agree with TRBD1. Germline CDR1 is LGHNA and CDR2 is YSLEER. V was clipped by 0 bases and J by 8 bases; unmatched bases: 6. The CDR3 covers 16 residues. Written as DNA, the CDR3 is TGCGCCAGCAGCCAAGATTGGGACAGGGGTGGGGAAAAACTGTTTTTT. As protein: CASSQDWDRGGEKLFF.